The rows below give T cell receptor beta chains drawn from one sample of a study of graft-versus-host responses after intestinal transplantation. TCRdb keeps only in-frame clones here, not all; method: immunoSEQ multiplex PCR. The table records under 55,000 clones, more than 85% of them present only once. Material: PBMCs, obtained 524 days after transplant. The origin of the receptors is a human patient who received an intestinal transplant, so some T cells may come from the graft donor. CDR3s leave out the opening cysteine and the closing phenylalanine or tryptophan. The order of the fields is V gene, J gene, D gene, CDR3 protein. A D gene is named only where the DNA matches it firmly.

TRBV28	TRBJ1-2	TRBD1	ATPSEGTGGYGYT
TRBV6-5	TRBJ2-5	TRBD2	AGFLTSGGRETQY
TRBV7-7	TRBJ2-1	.	ASSRDFYNEQF
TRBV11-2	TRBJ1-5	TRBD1	ASSRTGGNQPQH
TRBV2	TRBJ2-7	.	ASSGQSNGVYEQY
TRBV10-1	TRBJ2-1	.	ASSTNRDEQF
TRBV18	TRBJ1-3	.	ASSRTEPSGNTIY
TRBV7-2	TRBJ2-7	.	ASSYVSTSVQY
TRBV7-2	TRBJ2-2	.	ASSLIPVTVGELF
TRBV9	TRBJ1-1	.	ASSVAGRRNTEAF
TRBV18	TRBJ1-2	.	ASSVDTFYGYT
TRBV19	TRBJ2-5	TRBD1	ASSNLPGTGIQETQY
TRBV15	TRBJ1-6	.	ATSIRLAYNSPLH
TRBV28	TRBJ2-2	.	ASSWGQADGELF
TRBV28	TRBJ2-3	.	ASSWRPPSTDTQY
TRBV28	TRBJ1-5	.	ASSPPNQPQH
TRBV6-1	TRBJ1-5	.	ASSEGRTGNQPQH
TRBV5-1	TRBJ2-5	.	ASSWAGEETQY
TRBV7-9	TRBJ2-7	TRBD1	ASSFSSLIQGAYEQY
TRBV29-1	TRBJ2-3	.	SVGGSASTDTQY
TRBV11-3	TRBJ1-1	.	ASSLVSNTEAF
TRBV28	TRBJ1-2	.	ASSIHPGTGGGYT
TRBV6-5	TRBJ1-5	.	ASSYSLTGGQPQH
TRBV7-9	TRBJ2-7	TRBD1	ASSWPGQGPAGDEQY
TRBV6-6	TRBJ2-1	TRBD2	ASSSAGPSYNEQF
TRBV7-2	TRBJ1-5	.	ASSLRSNQPQH
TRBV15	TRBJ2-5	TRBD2	ATSRDASGSETQY
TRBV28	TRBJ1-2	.	ASSSEVRGYT
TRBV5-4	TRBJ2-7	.	ASSLRAGSYEQY
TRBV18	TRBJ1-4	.	ASSRGDEKLF
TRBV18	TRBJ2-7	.	ASSPPQGGEQY
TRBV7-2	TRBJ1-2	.	ASSLGTGSGYT
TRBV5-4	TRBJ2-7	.	ASSFPSGQIYEQY
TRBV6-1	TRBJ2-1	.	ASSGFVTGQF
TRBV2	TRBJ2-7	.	ASSRIYEQY
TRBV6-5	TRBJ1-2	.	ASSFTHRDGYT
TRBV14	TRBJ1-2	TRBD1	ASSQGSGHRGYGYT
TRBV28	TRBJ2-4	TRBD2	ATPHGLAVKGAKNIQY
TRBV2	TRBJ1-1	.	ASSQTENTEAF
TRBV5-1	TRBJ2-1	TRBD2	ASSTGLANNEQF
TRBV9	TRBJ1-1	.	ASSVDTGGTEAF
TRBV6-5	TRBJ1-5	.	ASRARVNQPQH
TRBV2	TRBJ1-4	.	ASSEWTGNEKLF
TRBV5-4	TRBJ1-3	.	ASSLGHRSSGNTIY
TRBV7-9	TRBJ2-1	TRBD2	ASSLGTSGRGEQF
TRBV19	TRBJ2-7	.	ASSQGLTYEQY
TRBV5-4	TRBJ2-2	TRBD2	ASSSRGGADAGELF
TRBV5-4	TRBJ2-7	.	ASTLDMFYEQY
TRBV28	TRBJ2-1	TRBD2	ASSLGLGLAGGPRRDEQF
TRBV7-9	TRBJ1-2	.	ASSLGPNYGYT
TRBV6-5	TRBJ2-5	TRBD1	ASSTGVLETQY
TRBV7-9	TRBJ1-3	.	ASSLTTGSGNTIY
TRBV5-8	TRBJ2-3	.	ASTLGADTDTQY
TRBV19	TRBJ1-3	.	ASRKQGGSGNTIY
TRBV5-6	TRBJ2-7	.	ASSLAAGFAYEQY